This T cell receptor beta chain was identified in a study of T-cell reconstitution after alpha-beta-depleted transplantation in children. TCRbeta library preparation incorporated unique molecular identifiers. TCRdb redid the calling of the PCR reads with MiXCR, one entry per CDR3 protein. Of around 600,000 distinct CDR3 sequences in the sample, 23% were seen once. Note on this clonotype: Its antigen remains unidentified.

Germline loops: CDR1 MNHNS, CDR2 SASEGT. The CDR3 consists of 14 residues. Trimming removed 7 bases from V and 0 bases from J, with 10 bases in between. Findings of the study overall: Where some patients showed high TCRbeta diversity at day 60, it came from recipient T cells and thymic progenitors that had survived. Several hundred expanded graft clones reportedly gave rise to the alpha-beta T cells present about two months after transplant. At one year after transplant, newly produced T cells mostly accounted for T-cell counts and diversity.

Sequences were derived from PBMCs, mostly from graft donor cells, sampled 360 days after TCRalphabeta/CD19-depleted stem cell transplant. The rearrangement uses TRBV6-1 and TRBJ2-1; D is unresolved. This sequence originates from a boy under three years old who had a stem cell transplant for acute myeloid leukemia, so the T cells may come from the graft donor. This CDR3 reads CASNGQFSYNEQFF. For the CDR3, the DNA is TGTGCCAGCAATGGGCAATTCTCCTACAATGAGCAGTTCTTC.